This is a list of T cell receptor beta chains from one sample in a study of OX40 agonist ivuxolimab in advanced cancers. Assay: immunoSEQ multiplex PCR; the TCRdb copy retains only in-frame clones and omits some. The profile shows about 77,000 clones, about 85% of them singletons. This specimen was CD4+ or CD8+ T cells sorted from blood, taken in a trial of the OX40 agonist ivuxolimab. All receptors derive from an adult with an advanced solid tumor such as melanoma, head and neck, liver or kidney cancer. CDR3s include the opening cysteine and the closing phenylalanine or tryptophan. Each record gives: clone size, CDR3 length, V gene, D gene, J gene, CDR3 protein, CDR3 DNA. The D gene is left open where the match is weak. Clone size appears in some rows only: once, few, many, or a class for an expanded clone.

few	18	TRBV5-1	TRBD2	TRBJ2-1	CASSSGTSGGLGGNEQFF	TGCGCCAGCAGCTCGGGGACTAGCGGGGGCCTCGGGGGCAATGAGCAGTTCTTC
-	14	TRBV9	-	TRBJ1-1	CASSVSREGTEAFF	TGTGCCAGCAGCGTGTCTAGAGAGGGGACTGAAGCTTTCTTT
once	15	TRBV7-2	-	TRBJ2-3	CASSFWGGSTDTQYF	TGTGCCAGCAGCTTCTGGGGGGGCAGCACAGATACGCAGTATTTT
-	12	TRBV28	-	TRBJ2-7	CASSTENLEQYF	TGTGCCAGCAGTACCGAAAATCTAGAGCAGTACTTC
once	13	TRBV10-3	-	TRBJ2-5	CAIRGSSQETQYF	TGTGCCATCAGGGGGTCGAGCCAAGAGACCCAGTACTTC
once	15	TRBV6-5	-	TRBJ1-1	CASSLQGKYAYEAFF	TGTGCCAGCAGTCTACAGGGAAAGTATGCGTATGAAGCTTTCTTT
-	15	TRBV4-2	-	TRBJ2-7	CASSQPGQPNYEQYF	TGTGCCAGCAGCCAACCCGGACAGCCAAACTACGAGCAGTACTTC
-	14	TRBV6-6	-	TRBJ1-5	CASSSRPDSQPQHF	TGTGCCAGCAGTTCCAGACCAGACAGTCAGCCCCAGCATTTT
-	14	TRBV6-6	-	TRBJ2-7	CASRPPMPSYEQYF	TGTGCCAGCAGACCGCCCATGCCATCCTACGAGCAGTACTTC
-	17	TRBV7-2	TRBD1	TRBJ2-5	CASSFNPGTGGPETQYF	TGTGCCAGCAGCTTTAACCCCGGGACAGGGGGCCCGGAGACCCAGTACTTC
-	12	TRBV5-1	-	TRBJ2-3	CASSLQGDTQYF	TGCGCCAGCAGCTTGCAAGGGGATACGCAGTATTTT
-	14	TRBV11-2	-	TRBJ2-6	CASSQSGGANVLTF	TGTGCCAGCAGCCAAAGTGGTGGGGCCAACGTCCTGACTTTC
few	14	TRBV2	-	TRBJ1-1	CASSSGRVGTEAFF	TGTGCCAGCAGTTCTGGACGGGTAGGCACTGAAGCTTTCTTT
-	15	TRBV9	-	TRBJ2-3	CASSVAERGTDTQYF	TGTGCCAGCAGCGTAGCGGAGCGGGGCACAGATACGCAGTATTTT
-	15	TRBV6-6	-	TRBJ1-1	CASSLRRDMNTEAFF	TGTGCCAGCAGTTTGAGACGGGATATGAACACTGAAGCTTTCTTT
-	13	TRBV6-1	-	TRBJ2-7	CASSSGFSYEQYF	TGTGCCAGCAGTTCCGGGTTTTCCTACGAGCAGTACTTC
-	15	TRBV19	TRBD1	TRBJ1-5	CASTKDRGRGQPQHF	TGTGCCAGTACCAAAGACAGGGGGCGAGGGCAGCCCCAGCATTTT
-	15	TRBV5-3	-	TRBJ2-7	CARSLGGAVSYEQYF	TGTGCCAGAAGCTTGGGAGGGGCGGTCTCCTACGAGCAGTACTTC
-	16	TRBV10-3	-	TRBJ2-3	CAISVAGATSTDTQYF	TGTGCCATCAGTGTGGCGGGGGCAACTAGCACAGATACGCAGTATTTT
-	17	TRBV15	TRBD1	TRBJ1-1	CATSRGTGGRRWTEAFF	TGTGCCACCAGCCGCGGGACAGGGGGCAGGAGATGGACTGAAGCTTTCTTT
once	15	TRBV6-5	-	TRBJ2-5	CASRDLGLSQETQYF	TGTGCCAGCAGGGACCTTGGGCTGTCTCAAGAGACCCAGTACTTC
-	15	TRBV6-4	TRBD2	TRBJ2-2	CASSQTSGGTGELFF	TGTGCCAGCAGCCAGACTAGCGGGGGGACCGGGGAGCTGTTTTTT
-	16	TRBV10-2	-	TRBJ2-3	CASSLRRGPQTDTQYF	TGCGCCAGCAGCCTACGGCGGGGCCCTCAGACAGATACGCAGTATTTT
-	14	TRBV4-1	TRBD1	TRBJ1-4	CASSQGQGNEKLFF	TGCGCCAGCAGCCAAGGACAGGGAAATGAAAAACTGTTTTTT
-	11	TRBV30	-	TRBJ1-2	CAWTQGSGYTF	TGTGCCTGGACCCAGGGGTCTGGCTACACCTTC
-	12	TRBV6-1	-	TRBJ2-7	CASSVASYEQYF	TGTGCCAGCAGTGTAGCCTCCTACGAGCAGTACTTC
-	14	TRBV5-1	-	TRBJ1-1	CASRAGTRNTEAFF	TGCGCCAGCAGGGCCGGGACGAGGAACACTGAAGCTTTCTTT
-	14	TRBV18	-	TRBJ1-4	CASSAGSTNEKLFF	TGTGCCAGCTCAGCAGGGTCAACTAATGAAAAACTGTTTTTT
-	11	TRBV7-6	-	TRBJ2-7	CASSWSDEQYF	TGTGCCAGCAGCTGGTCGGACGAGCAGTACTTC
few	14	TRBV11-2	-	TRBJ1-2	CASRSTVTRRGYTF	TGTGCCAGCAGATCGACCGTGACCCGGAGGGGCTACACCTTC
-	15	TRBV9	-	TRBJ2-2	CASSVRGDWTGELFF	TGTGCCAGCAGCGTAAGAGGGGATTGGACCGGGGAGCTGTTTTTT
-	14	TRBV7-2	TRBD1	TRBJ2-7	CASSFGQGVYEQYF	TGTGCCAGCAGCTTCGGGCAGGGGGTCTACGAGCAGTACTTC
-	15	TRBV5-6	TRBD1	TRBJ1-6	CASSSLTGSDSPLHF	TGTGCCAGCAGCTCCCTGACAGGGTCAGATTCACCCCTCCACTTT
-	15	TRBV9	TRBD1	TRBJ1-3	CASSPDRASGNTIYF	TGTGCCAGCAGCCCCGACAGGGCCTCTGGAAACACCATATATTTT
-	15	TRBV18	-	TRBJ2-1	CASSPPGSSYNEQFF	TGTGCCAGCTCACCACCGGGCAGCTCCTACAATGAGCAGTTCTTC
-	15	TRBV7-7	-	TRBJ2-1	CASSLASGNHNEQFF	TGTGCCAGCAGCTTGGCGTCCGGGAACCACAATGAGCAGTTCTTC
-	16	TRBV9	TRBD2	TRBJ2-1	CASSVAGGNSYNEQFF	TGTGCCAGCAGCGTGGCGGGGGGGAACTCCTACAATGAGCAGTTCTTC
-	15	TRBV11-2	-	TRBJ1-1	CASSSRRTGNTEAFF	TGTGCCAGCAGCTCCCGACGTACAGGGAACACTGAAGCTTTCTTT
-	16	TRBV27	-	TRBJ2-7	CASSSGGGGAGPEQYF	TGTGCCAGCAGTTCAGGGGGAGGGGGCGCAGGGCCCGAGCAGTACTTC
few	15	TRBV6-6	TRBD1	TRBJ2-2	CASRKGQGNTGELFF	TGTGCCAGCAGAAAAGGACAGGGGAACACCGGGGAGCTGTTTTTT
-	15	TRBV7-9	-	TRBJ2-7	CASSYGVQGGYEQYF	TGTGCCAGCAGCTACGGTGTCCAGGGAGGTTACGAGCAGTACTTC
-	15	TRBV10-3	-	TRBJ1-3	CAISEHEISGNTIYF	TGTGCCATCAGTGAGCATGAGATCTCTGGAAACACCATATATTTT
-	16	TRBV6-6	-	TRBJ1-2	CASSYSNGGLGYGYTF	TGTGCCAGCAGTTACTCGAACGGGGGGCTGGGTTATGGCTACACCTTC
-	11	TRBV6-5	-	TRBJ2-7	CASSYRSEQYF	TGTGCCAGCAGCTATAGATCCGAGCAGTACTTC
-	14	TRBV6-5	-	TRBJ2-7	CASSYSEVFGEQYF	TGTGCCAGCAGTTACTCCGAGGTTTTCGGGGAGCAGTACTTC
-	11	TRBV11-2	-	TRBJ2-3	CASSRGDTQYF	TGTGCCAGCAGCCGCGGGGATACGCAGTATTTT
-	13	TRBV27	TRBD1	TRBJ2-5	CASSGQVGETQYF	TGTGCCAGCAGTGGACAGGTCGGGGAGACCCAGTACTTC
-	17	TRBV9	TRBD2	TRBJ2-2	CASSARTSGVNTGELFF	TGTGCCAGCAGCGCCCGGACTAGCGGGGTGAACACCGGGGAGCTGTTTTTT
-	14	TRBV11-2	-	TRBJ2-7	CASSFEQGSYEQYF	TGTGCCAGCAGCTTTGAACAGGGCTCCTACGAGCAGTACTTC
-	15	TRBV28	TRBD1	TRBJ1-4	CASSTWGQGPEKLFF	TGTGCCAGCAGTACCTGGGGACAGGGACCTGAAAAACTGTTTTTT
-	14	TRBV6-4	TRBD2	TRBJ2-1	CASKWVAGVDEQFF	TGTGCCAGCAAATGGGTAGCGGGGGTAGATGAGCAGTTCTTC